Listed below are T cell receptor beta chains from one sample, sequenced in a study of cytomegalovirus exposure and HLA in healthy donors. Only in-frame clones appear in the TCRdb table, and some are missing; sequencing was by immunoSEQ multiplex PCR. This sample has over 150,000 clones, with approximately 71% found just once. Sequencing was done on a sample of PBMCs. The receptors stem from a woman younger than 30 in good health and CMV-seropositive. The CDR3 runs from the conserved cysteine through the conserved F or W. D genes are given only for firm matches. A row's size may be missing; if present it is once, few, many or a size class.

J gene | clone size | D gene | V gene | CDR3 protein | CDR3 DNA
TRBJ2-2 | - | TRBD1 | TRBV9 | CASSDRDRLPGELFF | TGTGCCAGCAGCGACCGGGACAGGCTACCCGGGGAGCTGTTTTTT
TRBJ2-7 | - | TRBD1 | TRBV18 | CASSPNLSGTGFPYEQYF | TGTGCCAGCTCACCAAACCTTTCCGGGACAGGCTTTCCCTACGAGCAGTACTTC
TRBJ1-2 | - | TRBD1 | TRBV4-3 | CASSLDRVRYGYTF | TGCGCCAGCAGCCTCGACAGGGTCCGCTATGGCTACACCTTC
TRBJ1-1 | - | - | TRBV7-3 | CASSFTGGTEAFF | TGTGCCAGCAGCTTTACTGGGGGGACTGAAGCTTTCTTT
TRBJ2-7 | - | TRBD1 | TRBV5-4 | CASSRRDSYEQYF | TGTGCCAGCAGCCGCCGGGACAGCTACGAGCAGTACTTC
TRBJ1-5 | - | - | TRBV6-1 | CASEEGFGNQPQHF | TGTGCCAGCGAGGAGGGGTTCGGCAATCAGCCCCAGCATTTT
TRBJ2-2 | - | - | TRBV28 | CASTLGAGVFSGELFF | TGTGCCAGCACCCTGGGGGCAGGGGTCTTTTCCGGGGAGCTGTTTTTT
TRBJ2-3 | - | - | TRBV4-1 | CASSHPDRGSGRYVSTDTQYF | TGCGCCAGCAGCCACCCGGACAGGGGTAGCGGGAGGTATGTTAGCACAGATACGCAGTATTTT
TRBJ1-1 | few | TRBD1 | TRBV14 | CASSRQGEVNTEAFF | TGTGCCAGCAGCCGACAGGGGGAGGTGAACACTGAAGCTTTCTTT
TRBJ2-7 | few | TRBD1 | TRBV4-1 | CASSSGQGIYEQYF | TGCGCCAGCAGTTCCGGACAGGGGATATACGAGCAGTACTTC
TRBJ1-1 | - | - | TRBV20-1 | CSALYTEAFF | TGCAGTGCCCTGTACACTGAAGCTTTCTTT
TRBJ2-3 | few | - | TRBV5-1 | CASSLGTSGGTDTQYF | TGCGCCAGCAGCCTAGGGACGTCGGGAGGCACAGATACGCAGTATTTT
TRBJ2-5 | - | TRBD2 | TRBV10-3 | CAISGTGTRSFEQYF | TGTGCCATCAGTGGAACCGGGACTAGATCCTTTGAGCAGTACTTC
TRBJ1-1 | few | - | TRBV2 | CASSEALPAGGSLNTEAFF | TGTGCCAGCAGTGAAGCGCTTCCGGCGGGTGGGAGCCTGAACACTGAAGCTTTCTTT
TRBJ2-3 | - | - | TRBV4-2 | CASSQDIVTGPASTDTQYF | TGTGCCAGCAGCCAAGATATCGTTACGGGTCCAGCTAGCACAGATACGCAGTATTTT
TRBJ1-2 | - | TRBD1 | TRBV7-9 | CASSLGAGTGPYGYTF | TGTGCCAGCAGCTTAGGGGCCGGGACAGGGCCCTATGGCTACACCTTC
TRBJ1-5 | few | - | TRBV5-1 | CASSSPGVEVGLEFNLNQPQHF | TGCGCCAGCAGCTCCCCAGGGGTGGAGGTTGGGTTGGAATTCAACCTCAATCAGCCCCAGCATTTT
TRBJ2-5 | - | TRBD2 | TRBV30 | CAWSFGLAGGPGETQYF | TGTGCCTGGAGTTTCGGACTAGCGGGAGGGCCCGGGGAGACCCAGTACTTC
TRBJ1-5 | - | - | TRBV7-8 | CASSLGAGSNQPQHF | TGTGCCAGCAGCTTAGGGGCCGGATCCAATCAGCCCCAGCATTTT
TRBJ2-7 | - | - | TRBV5-6 | CASSPDNTFYEQYF | TGTGCCAGCAGCCCGGACAACACCTTCTACGAGCAGTACTTC
TRBJ2-7 | few | - | TRBV6-6 | CASSYTGDEQYF | TGTGCCAGCAGTTACACCGGAGACGAGCAGTACTTC
TRBJ2-1 | - | TRBD2 | TRBV30 | CASGTSGTRLQFF | TGTGCCTCCGGGACTAGCGGGACTAGATTGCAGTTCTTC
TRBJ2-5 | few | - | TRBV2 | CASRTGLGGRETQYF | TGTGCCAGCAGGACAGGGCTTGGAGGGAGGGAGACCCAGTACTTC
TRBJ2-2 | - | TRBD2 | TRBV19 | CASTRGAGEGGELFF | TGTGCCAGTACCCGAGGGGCGGGAGAGGGGGGGGAGCTGTTTTTT
TRBJ2-7 | - | - | TRBV19 | CASSMVQGAYEQYF | TGTGCCAGTAGTATGGTACAGGGTGCCTACGAGCAGTACTTC
TRBJ2-7 | - | - | TRBV6-6 | CASSFGTYPQQYF | TGTGCCAGCAGCTTTGGGACATACCCCCAGCAGTACTTC
TRBJ1-5 | - | TRBD1 | TRBV28 | CATIPDRGLSPYQPQHF | TGTGCCACCATACCCGACAGGGGCCTATCCCCCTATCAGCCCCAGCATTTT
TRBJ1-5 | - | - | TRBV5-1 | CASSWDNNQPQHF | TGCGCCAGCAGCTGGGACAACAATCAGCCCCAGCATTTT
TRBJ2-1 | - | - | TRBV21-1 | CASSSPTSLLLSSYNEQFF | TGTGCCAGCAGTTCTCCGACTAGCTTACTATTGAGCTCCTACAATGAGCAGTTCTTC
TRBJ1-5 | - | TRBD1 | TRBV18 | CASSEGTANQPQHF | TGTGCCAGCTCGGAGGGGACAGCCAATCAGCCCCAGCATTTT
TRBJ1-2 | - | TRBD1 | TRBV7-9 | CASSSLFLTGADTF | TGTGCCAGCAGCTCCCTATTCCTAACAGGGGCAGACACCTTC